What follows is one T cell receptor beta chain and its context. Its antigen remains unidentified. The sample originates from a study of cytomegalovirus exposure and HLA in healthy donors (dated 2017 in TCRdb). The study in broad terms: According to an earlier analysis of 450 to 650 of the donors, about 190 million T cells yielded 90 million to 140 million unique TCR beta sequences and approximately 280 Gb of sequence data. An earlier analysis of approximately 500 of the donors applied high-throughput TCR beta sequencing to assess whether each TCR beta V gene segment acted as functional or pseudogenic. Of the roughly 400 genotyped donors, approximately 83% fell in the genetic ancestry cluster associated with self-reported Caucasian donors. The number of donors typed differed by locus, with 629-630 for A, B, C, DRB1 and DQB1, more than 500 for DQA1, approximately 580 for DPA1, and some 440 for DPB1. Across approximately 400 genotyped donors of the cohort, an average of approximately 200,000 unique TCR beta nucleotide sequences per donor were sequenced, and roughly 17% of those sequences were non-productive. Alongside the repertoire data, information on donor age, sex, ethnicity and CMV serostatus was compiled. Every repertoire in the discovery cohort had been generated on one and the same sequencing platform. The study profiled the T cell repertoires of around 700 subjects by immunosequencing and related them to cytomegalovirus serostatus. A separate validation cohort of 100 to 150 different subjects was used in addition to the approximately 640-subject first cohort. The study was designed to test whether signatures of past pathogen exposure could be identified by cataloging public T cell receptors. A later analysis re-analyzed previously published TCR beta repertoires from about 600 donors and added high-resolution HLA genotyping to study TCR occurrence patterns. In a later genetic analysis, genome-wide SNP genotypes for about 65% of the roughly 670 donors were used, and that subset was treated as a discovery cohort. To predict cytomegalovirus infection status, the study brought together high-throughput TCR immunosequencing, statistical association of individual TCRs with disease status, and machine learning. Five DR-DQ haplotypes were treated as single units for association and clustering because of strong linkage in the cohort. HLA typing included class I and class II loci at four-digit resolution. An early release covering roughly 640 HLA-typed donors comprised 300 to 350 gigabases of sequencing data and around 86 million unique TCR sequences. Rather than drawing on any new phenotypic data, the later analysis identified candidate immune exposures from TCR beta sequences and the way those sequences occurred across donors.

CDR1 is given as SEHNR and CDR2 as FQNEAQ, both from the germline V gene (reference sequence). Clipping removes 5 bases from V and 4 bases from J, with 6 as the unmatched junction base count. The CDR3 sequence holds 14 residues, the cysteine and phenylalanine included. Only the CDR3 portion is preserved as DNA: 42 bases, with reading frame beginning at the first base. Study-wide conclusions, independent of this receptor: Linkage disequilibrium might explain the correlated functional status among segregating V segments, but an unknown experimental factor could not be ruled out. In the study, around 150 TCR beta chains were listed as associated with cytomegalovirus. For the cohort, immune exposure information was limited to CMV serostatus. An association between a missense DCLRE1C variant and V-gene and J-gene trimming of TCR beta chains was found in a later genetic analysis and replicated in an independent cohort. While some public TCRs were present in many individuals, most TCR sequences turned up only very rarely across donors. According to a later analysis, parvovirus B19, influenza, CMV and Epstein-Barr virus appeared linked to several top co-occurrence clusters. The classifier was reported to diagnose cytomegalovirus status with high specificity and sensitivity in both the original and validation cohorts. Some IMGT-functional V segments, including TRBV6-2 and TRBV6-3, could not be distinguished by the 87-base-pair reads and were therefore excluded. The presence/absence analyses assumed that sequencing depth was roughly uniform across donors, and that assumption may not be true. In a later analysis, the rate of TCR association differed among HLA loci, with DRB1 alleles having the most associated TCRs and HLA-C alleles having the fewest. The earlier analysis of fewer than 750 of the donors excluded 15 to 20 rarely observed V segments, including chromosome 9 orphons, because counts were too low. In a later analysis, most CMV-associated TCR beta chains were found to appear HLA-restricted, with HLA associations seemingly driven largely by CMV exposure. A later genetic analysis reported fewer N-insertions in productive TCRs among donors in an Asian-associated ancestry cluster than the roughly 620-donor mean. In a later analysis, HLA-associated TCR beta chains were found to be more clonally expanded and to have lower generation probabilities than equally common non-associated chains. Because HLA typing was missing for some donors at each locus, association tests included only the typed subset. Three of the identified cytomegalovirus-associated TCR beta chains were confirmed in vitro to be specific for cytomegalovirus antigens. When HLA alleles, especially DR and DQ, strongly co-occurred, attributing TCR associations to individual alleles was difficult. Only TCR beta chains were sequenced in this cohort, and the absence of alpha or paired-chain data limited detectable features. The authors suggested that the approach could potentially be extended to other disease states and immunological phenotypes. An earlier analysis of 587 of the donors showed that most TCR beta V segments appeared in productive rearrangements either about 87% or about 30% of the time, which broadly matched IMGT annotations. A later analysis associated about 17,000 TCR beta sequences with specific HLA alleles at a false discovery rate of 0.05. A cluster of highly shared sequence variants was judged likely to represent a technical artifact of the sequencing pipeline. A further reported finding was that TCR beta sequences accurately predicted the HLA-A and HLA-B alleles for most subjects in the first cohort.

The cohort was made up of 650 to 700 healthy bone marrow donors. At the time of sampling, every cohort member was nominally healthy, though immune exposures that went unrecorded were likely present. The donor was CMV seronegative and was included in the group of over 300 seronegative cohort members. A peripheral blood sample was collected from each donor, and TCR beta sequencing was performed on peripheral blood mononuclear cells. The Qiagen DNeasy Blood Extraction Kit was used to extract genomic DNA from the blood cell samples. The library was made by the immunoSEQ multiplex PCR assay. For the multiplex PCR, a mixture combining 60 forward primers for TCR Vbeta segments and 13 reverse primers for TCR Jbeta segments was used. Amplification of the CDR3 region of rearranged TCR beta genes was performed with a multiplex PCR assay on genomic DNA. On the Illumina HiSeq System, the amplified TCR beta libraries were sequenced as 87-base-pair reads. Per the original workflow: A later analysis tallied 75 million to 95 million unique TCR beta chains across the 666 repertoires, and about 12 million of those chains were shared by two or more donors. To remove PCR and sequencing errors, raw reads were error-corrected and collapsed into unique sequences using a nearest-neighbor algorithm that merged closely related sequences. CDR3 sequences were aligned to IMGT reference sequences to assign V, D and J gene segments. For a sequence to be retained, a match of at least six nucleotides to both a V gene segment and a J gene segment was required. A rearrangement was called productive if the CDR3 had no stop codons and remained in frame with V and J, and every other rearrangement was called non-productive. CDR3 was defined by IMGT convention, running from the second conserved V-encoded cysteine to the conserved J-encoded phenylalanine. The earlier analysis of about 610 of the donors excluded any sequence lacking an unambiguous match to a single V gene segment. In an earlier analysis of several hundred of the donors, V segments were called functional above 56.7% productive rearrangements and were called segregating when the between-donor standard deviation exceeded 5%. A statistical classification framework was built to diagnose cytomegalovirus status from the catalog of TCR beta chain sequences. In a later analysis, TCR nucleotide sequences were compared against IMGT/GENE-DB human TR gene sequences so that V and J genes could be assigned. A later analysis assigned CDR3 sequences and most-parsimonious VDJ recombination scenarios with the TCRdist pipeline. In a later analysis, every TCR beta chain was defined by the combination of its CDR3 amino acid sequence and its V-gene family, and reads without a unique V-gene family were dropped. A later analysis removed over 500 highly shared, low-generation-probability nucleotide sequences to deal with suspected cross-contamination and a sequencing artifact. A later analysis calculated a clonal expansion index for each public chain from normalized within-repertoire ranks of inferred template counts. In a later analysis, generation probabilities were computed with a VDJ recombination model fitted to out-of-frame rearrangements, and the resulting probabilities were checked against IGoR. Hypergeometric tests were used in a later analysis to score TCR-TCR, TCR-HLA and TCR-CMV co-occurrence, with a repertoire-size bias correction applied to the TCR pairs. False discovery rates were estimated in a later analysis by permuting HLA or CMV assignments 20 times. In a later analysis, co-occurring TCRs were grouped with DBSCAN, and TCRdist sequence similarity was added when clustering was performed within HLA-allele-positive subsets. For co-occurrence clustering, repertoires with fewer than 30,000 or more than 120,000 public chains were excluded, along with four to six repertoires with anomalous nucleotide sharing. TCRdb holds this immuneACCESS table with in-frame rearrangements only. Some clones are missing; in checked studies, unresolved V genes explain under half, and the rest has no known cause. Clonal size and the V and J genes are those of that table, whereas D and trimming came from the DNA. This sample's listing comprises approximately 37,000 clones. Together, the top ten hold more than 3% of the sample.

This TCR derives from a male donor in good health and CMV-seronegative. Sequenced material: PBMCs. The chain uses TRBV7-9 and TRBJ1-1; the junction holds 8 bases that match TRBD1. The encoded CDR3 is CASSRPDRVTEAFF. The DNA reads as follows: TGTGCCAGCAGCCGGCCGGACAGGGTCACTGAAGCTTTCTTT.